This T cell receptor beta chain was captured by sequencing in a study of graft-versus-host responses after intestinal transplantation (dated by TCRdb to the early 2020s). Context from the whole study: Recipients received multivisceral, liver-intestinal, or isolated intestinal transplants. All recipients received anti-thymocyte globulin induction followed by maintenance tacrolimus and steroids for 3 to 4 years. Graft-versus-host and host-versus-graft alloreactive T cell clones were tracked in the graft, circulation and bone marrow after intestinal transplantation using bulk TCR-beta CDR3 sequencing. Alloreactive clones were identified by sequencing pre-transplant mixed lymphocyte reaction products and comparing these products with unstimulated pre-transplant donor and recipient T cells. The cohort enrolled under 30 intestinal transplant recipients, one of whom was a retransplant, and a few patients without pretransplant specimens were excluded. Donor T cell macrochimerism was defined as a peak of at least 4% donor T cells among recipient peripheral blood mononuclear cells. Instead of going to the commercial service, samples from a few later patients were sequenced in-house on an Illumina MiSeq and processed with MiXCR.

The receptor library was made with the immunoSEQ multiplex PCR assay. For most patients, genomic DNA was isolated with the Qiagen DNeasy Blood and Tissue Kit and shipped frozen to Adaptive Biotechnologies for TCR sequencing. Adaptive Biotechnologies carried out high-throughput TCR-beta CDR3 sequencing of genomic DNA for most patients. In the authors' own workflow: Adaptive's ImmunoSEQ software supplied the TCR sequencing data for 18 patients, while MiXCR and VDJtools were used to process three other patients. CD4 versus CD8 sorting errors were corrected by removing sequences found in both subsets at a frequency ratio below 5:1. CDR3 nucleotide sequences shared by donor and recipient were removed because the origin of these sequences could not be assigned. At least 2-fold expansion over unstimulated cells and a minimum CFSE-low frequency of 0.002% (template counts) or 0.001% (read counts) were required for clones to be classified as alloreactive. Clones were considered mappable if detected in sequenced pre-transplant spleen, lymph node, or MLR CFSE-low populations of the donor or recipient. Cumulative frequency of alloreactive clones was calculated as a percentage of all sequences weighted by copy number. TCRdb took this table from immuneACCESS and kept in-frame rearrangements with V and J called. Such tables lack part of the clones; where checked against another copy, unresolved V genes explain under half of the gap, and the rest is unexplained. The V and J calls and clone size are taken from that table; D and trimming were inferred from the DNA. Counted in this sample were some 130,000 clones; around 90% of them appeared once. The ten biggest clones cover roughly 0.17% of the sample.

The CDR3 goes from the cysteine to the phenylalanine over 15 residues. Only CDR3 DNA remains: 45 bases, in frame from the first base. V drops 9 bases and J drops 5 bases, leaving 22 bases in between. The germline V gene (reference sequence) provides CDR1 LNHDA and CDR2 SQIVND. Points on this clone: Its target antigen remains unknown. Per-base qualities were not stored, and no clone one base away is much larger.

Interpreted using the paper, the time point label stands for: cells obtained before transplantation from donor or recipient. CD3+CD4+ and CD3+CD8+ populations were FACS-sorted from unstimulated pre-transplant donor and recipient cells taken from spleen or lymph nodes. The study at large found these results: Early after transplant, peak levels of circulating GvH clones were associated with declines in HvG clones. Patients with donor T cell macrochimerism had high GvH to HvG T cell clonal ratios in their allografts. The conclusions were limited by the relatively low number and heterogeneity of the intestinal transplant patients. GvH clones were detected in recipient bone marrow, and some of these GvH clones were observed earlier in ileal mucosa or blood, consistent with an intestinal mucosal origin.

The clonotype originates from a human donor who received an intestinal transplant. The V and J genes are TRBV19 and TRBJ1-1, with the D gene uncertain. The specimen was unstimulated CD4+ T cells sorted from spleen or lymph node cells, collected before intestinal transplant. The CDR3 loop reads CASLPRGGASTEAFF. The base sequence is TGTGCCAGCCTGCCCCGCGGTGGCGCGAGTACTGAAGCTTTCTTT.